These 31 T cell receptor beta chains were sequenced from one sample in a study of blood T cell repertoires in COVID-19 (TCRdb year 2020). Library construction relied on the immunoSEQ multiplex PCR assay. In its TCRdb copy, this immuneACCESS table keeps in-frame sequences only and misses some clones. Where compared with another copy, unresolved V genes explain less than half of these, and the others have no known cause. The table for this sample lists fewer than 150,000 clones; about 80% of them were counted only once. The ten largest clones capture 11% of the sample. The sequenced material came from peripheral blood. The receptors shown here come from a human donor in a cohort sampled during active COVID-19.

J is TRBJ2-3 and V is TRBV5-6; no reliable D call. The germline V gene has CDR1 SGHDT and CDR2 YYEEEE. V lost 0 bases and J lost 2, with 4 bases in between. The CDR3 has 13 residues. CDR3 sequence: CASSLGATDTQYF. The CDR3 nucleotides are TGTGCCAGCAGCTTGGGGGCCACAGATACGCAGTATTTT.

J is TRBJ1-1 and V is TRBV5-1; no firm D call. Germline V lookup: CDR1 SGHRS, CDR2 YFSETQ. The CDR3 is made up of 14 amino acids. V was pared by 3 bases and J by 5 bases, with 14 bases between. The chain's CDR3 is CASSWGGGGTEAFF. In nucleotides, the CDR3 is TGCGCCAGCAGCTGGGGAGGCGGAGGGACTGAAGCTTTCTTT.

The chain joins TRBV3-1 (or the pseudogene TRBV3-2) to TRBJ2-3, with D maybe TRBD2 (5 bases). Trimming left V 8 bases short and J 4 bases short, with 16 bases between. Per germline, CDR1 LGHDT and CDR2 YNNKEL (reference sequence). The CDR3 sequence is 14 residues long. The DNA of the CDR3 is TGTGCCAGCCGCCCGGGCCTAGCTGCAGATACGCAGTATTTT. This codes for CASRPGLAADTQYF.

The chain links TRBV18 to TRBJ2-5; TRBD2 matches 7 bases. The V gene end was trimmed by 10 bases and the J gene end by 5 bases; junction bases not matched to a gene: 16. Germline V lookup: CDR1 KGHSH, CDR2 LQKENI. The CDR3 covers 15 residues. The DNA for the CDR3 is TGTGCCACTTCGGGGGAGGGACCACCTAGCGAGACCCAGTACTTC. It is translated as CATSGEGPPSETQYF.

Only one count was recorded for this clone. The chain combines TRBV7-9 with TRBJ2-2; TRBD1 is a possible D gene (5 bases). V lost 5 bases, J lost 2 bases, and 9 bases lay in between. The V gene's germline CDR1 is SEHNR and CDR2 FQNEAQ (reference sequence). The CDR3 extends over 14 amino acids. CDR3 amino acids: CASSPDINTGELFF. The DNA for the CDR3 is TGTGCCAGCAGCCCGGACATCAACACCGGGGAGCTGTTTTTT. The full variable domain, its missing parts supplied by reference TRBV7-9 and TRBJ2-2, is DTGVSQNPRHKITKRGQNVTFRCDPISEHNRLYWYRQTLGQGPEFLTYFQNEAQLEKSRLLSDRFSAERPKGSFSTLEIQRTEQGDSAMYLCASSPDINTGELFFGEGSRLTVL.

The genes are TRBV28 and TRBJ1-5; D is unclear. In germline, CDR1 is MDHEN, CDR2 SYDVKM. The CDR3 contains 12 residues. The germline V and J ends were trimmed by 6 bases and 7 bases, with 10 bases remaining between them. The CDR3 DNA follows: TGTGCCAGCAGCCCGGGAGACCAGCCCCAGCATTTT. This sequence encodes CASSPGDQPQHF. The whole variable domain, filled in from reference TRBV28 and TRBJ1-5, reads DVKVTQSSRYLVKRTGEKVFLECVQDMDHENMFWYRQDPGLGLRLIYFSYDVKMKEKGDIPEGYSVSREKKERFSLILESASTNQTSMYLCASSPGDQPQHFGDGTRLSIL.

The chain couples TRBV6-5 to TRBJ1-2; no reliable D call. Germline values: CDR1 MNHEY, CDR2 SVGAGI. Trimming took off 0 bases at V and 8 bases at J, with 13 bases between the two ends. The CDR3 length is 14 residues. The CDR3 protein is CASSYSRQVQGYTF. CDR3 sequence (DNA): TGTGCCAGCAGTTACTCTCGGCAGGTGCAAGGCTACACCTTC.

The V and J genes are TRBV2 and TRBJ1-1; D gene unclear. Germline CDR1 reads SNHLY; CDR2 reads FYNNEI. The CDR3 loop spans 15 amino acids. V lost 2 bases and J lost 1, with 11 bases in between. The CDR3 DNA reads as TGTGCCAGCAGTGAAAGCCACAGCTGGAACACTGAAGCTTTCTTT. Its protein product is CASSESHSWNTEAFF.

The V call is TRBV5-1, the J call TRBJ2-3; D perhaps matches TRBD2 (5 bases). This CDR3 spans 15 amino acids. The germline V gene has CDR1 SGHRS and CDR2 YFSETQ. Trimming took off 3 bases at V and 3 bases at J, with 14 bases between the two ends. Written as DNA, the CDR3 is TGCGCCAGCAGCTATAGGAGGTGGTTTACAGATACGCAGTATTTT. Its protein product is CASSYRRWFTDTQYF.

The chain uses TRBV5-1 and TRBJ2-5, with unresolved D. V lost 5 bases to trimming and J lost 2 bases, with 16 bases between them. Germline loops: CDR1 SGHRS, CDR2 YFSETQ. The length of the CDR3 is 15 residues. The chain's CDR3 is CASSFQSGPQETQYF. The CDR3 bases are TGCGCCAGCAGTTTCCAAAGTGGGCCACAAGAGACCCAGTACTTC.

The chain is built from TRBV5-4 and TRBJ2-7; the D gene is possibly TRBD1 (6 bases). V was clipped by 0 bases and J by 9 bases, with 13 bases between them. This CDR3 has 13 residues. Looked up from germline, CDR1 is SGHNT and CDR2 is YYREEE (reference sequence). The CDR3 nucleotides are TGTGCCAGCAGCTTGGGGGGGCTACGAGTGCAGTACTTC. Amino acid sequence: CASSLGGLRVQYF.

The rearrangement uses TRBV19 and TRBJ2-1; 8 positions match TRBD1. There are 14 residues in the CDR3. V dropped 6 bases and J dropped 2; count of bases not matched to a gene: 3. The germline V gene has CDR1 LNHDA and CDR2 SQIVND (reference sequence). CDR3 residues: CASSQDRAYNEQFF. The CDR3 coding sequence is TGTGCCAGTAGCCAGGACAGGGCCTACAATGAGCAGTTCTTC.

This chain connects TRBV25-1 to TRBJ2-5; 8 bases match TRBD1. The J segment lost 5 bases and the V segment lost 6 bases, leaving 5 bases of the junction unmatched. CDR3 size: 13 residues. Germline V lookup: CDR1 MGHDK, CDR2 SYGVNS. The CDR3 DNA follows: TGTGCCAGCAGGGGACAGGTCCTGGAGACCCAGTACTTC. It specifies CASRGQVLETQYF.

V and J are TRBV6-6 and TRBJ1-1, with D possibly TRBD1 on 5 matching bases. V lost 8 bases, J lost 3 bases, and 16 bases lay in between. Germline V lookup: CDR1 MNHNY, CDR2 SVGAGI (reference sequence). The CDR3 has 14 amino acids. The DNA of the CDR3 is TGTGCCAGCTGCAGCCGGGGGAGTGACACTGAAGCTTTCTTT. This translates into CASCSRGSDTEAFF.

The V and J genes are TRBV6-6 and TRBJ1-4, with 7 bases aligning to TRBD1. The junction had 5 bases not matched to a gene; V was cut back by 5 bases and J by 5 bases. CDR1 is MNHNY and CDR2 is SVGAGI in the germline V gene (reference sequence). The CDR3 contains 14 residues. The CDR3 loop is CASSPGTVNEKLFF. In nucleotides, the CDR3 is TGTGCCAGCAGTCCCGGGACAGTGAATGAAAAACTGTTTTTT.

There are a few counts of this clone. The J gene is TRBJ2-6, the V gene TRBV19, with D possibly being TRBD1 (5 bases). CDR1 is LNHDA, CDR2 SQIVND, per germline (reference sequence). V shed 3 bases and J shed 0 bases, with 9 bases lying between them. The CDR3 is made up of 16 amino acids. The CDR3 DNA reads as TGTGCCAGTAGTATCACAGGTCTCTCTGGGGCCAACGTCCTGACTTTC. Its protein product is CASSITGLSGANVLTF.

The V call is TRBV18, the J call TRBJ2-2; the match to TRBD2 covers 11 bases. Germline values: CDR1 KGHSH, CDR2 LQKENI. V gave up 3 bases and J gave up 5 bases; unmatched junction bases: 8. This CDR3 has 17 residues. Written as DNA, the CDR3 is TGTGCCAGCTCACCGGCGGCTAGCGGGGGGAGAACCGGGGAGCTGTTTTTT. Its protein product is CASSPAASGGRTGELFF.

The chain links TRBV7-9 to TRBJ1-2; D uncertain. The CDR3 is made up of 15 amino acids. V gave up 0 bases and J gave up 8 bases, with 16 bases separating them. CDR1 and CDR2 from the germline V gene are SEHNR and FQNEAQ (reference sequence). The CDR3 DNA is TGTGCCAGCAGCTTAGCGCGGGCCACCCTAGGCGGCTACACCTTC. Its translation is CASSLARATLGGYTF.

The genes are TRBV6-5 and TRBJ1-2, with D uncertain. This CDR3 comprises 13 residues. Trimming removed 6 bases from V and 0 bases from J, with 8 bases in between. CDR1 is MNHEY, CDR2 SVGAGI, per germline. The CDR3: CASSPGANYGYTF. The DNA of the CDR3 is TGTGCCAGCAGCCCCGGGGCTAACTATGGCTACACCTTC.

V and J are TRBV27 and TRBJ1-1; possibly TRBD1 for D (5 bases). V lost 5 bases, J lost 3 bases, and 16 bases lay in between. CDR3 length equals 15 residues. The germline CDR1 and CDR2 sequences are MNHEY and SMNVEV (reference sequence). Written as DNA, the CDR3 is TGTGCCAGCAGTCACGGGGGTTTTAGTTACACTGAAGCTTTCTTT. It translates to CASSHGGFSYTEAFF.

The chain has TRBV6-5 and TRBJ1-5, with 8 bases fitting TRBD1. Germline V gives CDR1 MNHEY, CDR2 SVGAGI. This CDR3 spans 14 amino acids. V lost 8 bases and J lost 6; bases outside the gene matches: 9. The CDR3 DNA reads TGTGCCAGCGGTCCTCGACAGGGGCCTCAGCCCCAGCATTTT. Translation gives CASGPRQGPQPQHF.

The chain uses TRBV14 and TRBJ1-1, with TRBD1 matching 11 bases. The germline V gene encodes CDR1 SGHDN and CDR2 FVKESK. V gave up 4 bases and J gave up 4 bases; unmatched junction bases: 5. This CDR3 has 15 amino acids. Written as DNA, the CDR3 is TGTGCCAGCAGCCTTACCGGGACAGGGGGCACTGAAGCTTTCTTT. The encoded protein is CASSLTGTGGTEAFF.

The J gene is TRBJ2-1, the V gene TRBV5-6, with 7 nucleotides matching TRBD1. From germline, CDR1 is SGHDT and CDR2 YYEEEE. The CDR3 totals 15 residues. Unmatched junction bases numbered 4, after V lost 4 bases and J lost 0 bases. Here the CDR3 reads CASSQDRSSYNEQFF. CDR3 DNA sequence: TGTGCCAGCAGCCAGGACAGGAGCTCCTACAATGAGCAGTTCTTC.

This sequence joins TRBV5-3 and TRBJ1-2; D gene ambiguous. TRBV5-3 is designated an ORF whose function remains uncertain. Trimming left V 4 bases short and J 0 bases short, with 13 bases between. This CDR3 comprises 15 residues. The CDR3 protein is CARSLFLAANYGYTF. The DNA for the CDR3 is TGTGCCAGAAGCCTCTTCCTAGCGGCTAACTATGGCTACACCTTC.

This clone was counted ten times or more. The rearrangement links TRBV9 to TRBJ2-3; tentatively, D is TRBD2 (5 bases). The CDR3 is made up of 17 amino acids. Germline V gene lookup returns CDR1 SGDLS and CDR2 YYNGEE. The V and J ends lost 0 bases and 2 bases respectively, with 16 bases between them. The CDR3 nucleotides read TGTGCCAGCAGCGTAGAAGGTGGCGGGTCATACACAGATACGCAGTATTTT. Translation: CASSVEGGGSYTDTQYF. The complete variable domain, with remaining parts taken from reference TRBV9 and TRBJ2-3, reads DSGVTQTPKHLITATGQRVTLRCSPRSGDLSVYWYQQSLDQGLQFLIQYYNGEERAKGNILERFSAQQFPDLHSELNLSSLELGDSALYFCASSVEGGGSYTDTQYFGPGTRLTVL.

The genes are TRBV4-2 and TRBJ1-1, with 7 nucleotides matching TRBD1. The V and J ends lost 4 bases and 1 base, in that order; junction bases with no gene match: 3. CDR3 size: 14 residues. The germline V gene has CDR1 LGHNA and CDR2 YNFKEQ. The CDR3 DNA reads as TGTGCCAGCAGCCTTGGGACAGAGAACACTGAAGCTTTCTTT. Its protein is CASSLGTENTEAFF.

The rearrangement joins TRBV23-1 to TRBJ1-5, with no clear D. TRBV23-1 falls under the ORF class, with uncertain function. The CDR3 covers 14 residues. Between the trimmed V and J ends, which lost 0 bases and 4 bases, there was a span of 7 bases. The CDR3 loop reads CASSQSPRNQPQHF. CDR3 DNA: TGCGCCAGCAGTCAATCACCCAGAAATCAGCCCCAGCATTTT.

The V and J genes are TRBV19 and TRBJ2-2, with D possibly being TRBD1 (6 bases). The germline gives CDR1 LNHDA, CDR2 SQIVND (reference sequence). V was pared by 6 bases and J by 8 bases, with 16 bases between. This CDR3 contains 14 residues. DNA for the CDR3: TGTGCCAGTAGGACTTACAGGGAGTCAGGGGAGCTGTTTTTT. This gives the protein CASRTYRESGELFF.

The chain is built from TRBV18 and TRBJ1-3; D possibly corresponds to TRBD1 (5 bases). V was cut by 1 base and J by 1 base, with 17 bases left in between. In germline, CDR1 is KGHSH, CDR2 LQKENI. This CDR3 has 18 amino acids. CDR3 protein: CASSPQPPKGRSGNTIYF. The CDR3, as DNA: TGTGCCAGCTCACCACAACCTCCCAAGGGGAGGTCTGGAAACACCATATATTTT.

The chain combines TRBV5-1 with TRBJ2-7, with 8 bases lining up with TRBD2. The junction had 6 bases not matched to a gene; V was cut back by 4 bases and J by 0 bases. This CDR3 is 15 amino acids long. CDR1 is SGHRS and CDR2 is YFSETQ in the germline V gene. This CDR3 reads CASSPGAGGSYEQYF. DNA of the CDR3: TGCGCCAGCAGCCCCGGGGCGGGAGGCTCCTACGAGCAGTACTTC.

The rearrangement joins TRBV6-1 to TRBJ1-4, with 9 nucleotides matching TRBD1. The CDR3 has 15 amino acids. V lost 1 base to trimming and J lost 6 bases; unmatched junction nucleotides: 3. The V gene's germline CDR1 is MNHNS and CDR2 SASEGT. In DNA, the CDR3 is TGTGCCAGCAGTGAAGGGGGACAGGGACATGAAAAACTGTTTTTT. Its translation is CASSEGGQGHEKLFF.